The clone carrying this T cell receptor beta chain was counted many times. Its specificity is not known. Germline lookup yields CDR1 PRHDT and CDR2 FYEKMQ (reference sequence). CDR3 length: 15 residues. Unmatched junction bases numbered 10, after V lost 5 bases and J lost 5 bases. The time point is: pre-sensitization, week 0. As for treatment: therapeutic diphenylcyclopropenone sensitization with weekly scalp DPC. This sample was included in a study of human T cells and chemical hapten exposure. The study, taken as a whole, reports: TCRs exceeding 1 in 1000 frequency stayed unchanged with DPC sensitization.

MiXCR, applied by TCRdb to the RACE reads, yields one record per CDR3 protein. The sample has roughly 380,000 distinct CDR3 sequences; roughly 5.3% are singletons. The chain carries TRBV13 and TRBJ2-3, with TRBD2 identical over 7 bases. The sequencing here drew on whole blood, taken in connection with sensitization to the hapten diphenylcyclopropenone (DPC). The sequence was obtained from a woman between 45 and 65 years old with alopecia areata. Some clones in this sample may be carry-over from other donors' samples. CDR3 nucleotides: TGTGCCAGCAGCACTTTAGCGGGCATTGGAGATACGCAGTATTTT. It is translated as CASSTLAGIGDTQYF.